The 26 T cell receptor beta chains in this list originate from one sample, sequenced in a study of T cell clonality in common variable immunodeficiency. Measured with immunoSEQ multiplex PCR; TCRdb has only the in-frame clones, and not every one. The profile covers tens of thousands of clones, none occurring a single time. The sequenced sample was peripheral blood mononuclear cells. These receptors were obtained from a person aged 18 to 69 in good health.

This clone was seen ten or more times. The CDR3 extends 3 residues past the end of the read, so its final part is completed from the germline J gene. This rearrangement joins TRBV28 to TRBJ1-2; the match to TRBD1 covers 8 bases. Germline V lookup: CDR1 MDHEN, CDR2 SYDVKM. The CDR3 sequence is 14 residues long. This CDR3 reads CASSSRGQGWGYTF. The sequenced CDR3 bases are TGTGCCAGCAGTTCCCGAGGACAGGGTTGGGGC.

The CDR3 protein is CASSLSTGRTDTQYF. CDR3 bases read: TGCGCCAGCAGCCTGTCGACAGGGCGCACAGATACG. The V and J genes are TRBV5-1 and TRBJ2-3; the match to TRBD1 covers 7 bases. Sequencing ends 3 residues short of the CDR3 end; the germline J gene provides the rest. The germline V gene encodes CDR1 SGHRS and CDR2 YFSETQ. The trim removed 4 bases at V and 1 base at J, leaving 6 bases unmatched. The CDR3 is 15 amino acids.

This clone was picked up many times. The read ends 3 residues before the CDR3 terminus; that terminus is restored from the germline J gene. The V and J genes are TRBV23-1 and TRBJ2-1, with D perhaps TRBD1 (6 bases). TRBV23-1 has ORF status, its function being uncertain. Trimming pared 4 bases from V and 4 bases from J, leaving 23 bases between. This CDR3 spans 18 amino acids. CDR3 DNA (partial): TGCGCCAGCAGTCCGAGAACCCCCCGGGACACGGCTTACAATGAG. Translation gives CASSPRTPRDTAYNE. The full CDR3 protein is CASSPRTPRDTAYNEQFF.

This clone was detected ten times or more. From the germline J gene comes the end of the CDR3, since the read stops 3 residues before it. The gene calls are TRBV7-9 and TRBJ2-7; D unresolved. CDR3 size: 13 residues. CDR1 and CDR2 (germline): SEHNR, FQNEAQ (reference sequence). V was shortened by 4 bases and J by 2 bases, with 9 bases between the two germline ends. The part of the CDR3 DNA that was read is TGTGCCAGCAGCTCCACCGCGACCTACGAG. This translates into CASSSTATYE. The whole CDR3 sequence is CASSSTATYEQYF.

This clone has at least ten counts. The covered CDR3 bases are TGTGCCAGCAGCGACCACAGGGGGATGAGGACTGAA. Its translation: CASSDHRGMRTE. The whole CDR3 sequence reads CASSDHRGMRTEAFF. The gene calls are TRBV11-2 and TRBJ1-1; 8 bases are a match to TRBD1. Read coverage stops 3 residues before the CDR3 terminus; the germline J gene supplies the remainder. There are 15 residues in the CDR3. The junction had 10 bases not matched to a gene; V was cut back by 5 bases and J by 5 bases. Per the germline V gene, CDR1 is SGHAT and CDR2 is FQNNGV.

Many counts were recorded for this clone. The read gets to within 3 residues of the CDR3 end, and the germline J gene fills in the rest. This sequence joins TRBV27 and TRBJ1-3; the D is unclear. CDR3 length equals 16 residues. V was pared by 5 bases and J by 2 bases, with 16 bases between. Germline values: CDR1 MNHEY, CDR2 SMNVEV (reference sequence). The CDR3 bases that were read are TGTGCCAGCAGTCCCCTCCGAGAGGGTACTGGAAACACC. This sequence encodes CASSPLREGTGNT. The whole CDR3 sequence reads CASSPLREGTGNTIYF.

This clone was counted at least ten times. The CDR3 extends 3 residues past the end of the read, so its final part is completed from the germline J gene. V usage is TRBV5-1 and J usage is TRBJ1-1; D may be TRBD1 (5 bases). V dropped 4 bases and J dropped 1 base, with 11 bases sitting between them. Germline V gene data show CDR1 as SGHRS and CDR2 as YFSETQ. The CDR3 consists of 14 residues. The CDR3 reads CASSPRGENTEAFF. CDR3 bases read: TGCGCCAGCAGCCCGAGAGGGGAGAACACTGAA.

As to this clone: Read coverage stops 3 residues before the CDR3 terminus; the germline J gene supplies the remainder. This chain uses TRBV10-2 with TRBJ2-2, with a possible D match to TRBD1 (5 bases). The V gene's germline CDR1 is WSHSY and CDR2 SAAADI. The CDR3 consists of 14 residues. The CDR3 spells CASSLTAHNEKLFF. The sequenced CDR3 bases are TGCGCCAGCAGTCTGACAGCTCATAATGAAAAG.

This clone occurred many times. The read halts 3 residues ahead of the CDR3 end, with the missing end drawn from the germline J gene. The gene calls are TRBV5-5 and TRBJ1-5; 9 bases map to TRBD1. Germline V lookup: CDR1 SGHKS, CDR2 YYEKEE (reference sequence). Unmatched junction bases numbered 3, after V lost 2 bases and J lost 6 bases. The CDR3 totals 14 residues. The CDR3 spells CASSLQGAPQPQHF. CDR3 bases read: TGTGCCAGCAGCTTACAGGGGGCTCCTCAGCCC.

This clone has only a few counts. The read terminates 3 residues ahead of where the CDR3 ends, so the germline J gene completes it. This rearrangement joins TRBV10-2 to TRBJ1-2; D unclear. This CDR3 spans 13 amino acids. Germline values: CDR1 WSHSY, CDR2 SAAADI. The sequenced part of the CDR3 DNA is TGCGCCAGCAGTGAGTCGGAAAGAGGGGGC. Protein product: CASSESERGG. The full CDR3 is CASSESERGGYTF.

This clone occurred many times. The read ends 3 residues before the CDR3 terminus; that terminus is restored from the germline J gene. The V and J genes are TRBV19 and TRBJ2-3, with D hard to call. The V gene lost 0 bases and the J gene lost 5 bases, with 15 bases spanning the gap. Germline values: CDR1 LNHDA, CDR2 SQIVND (reference sequence). The CDR3 runs 16 residues. The part of the CDR3 DNA that was read is TGTGCCAGTAGTATAGATTTTGAGAGGCGGCGAGATACG. It specifies CASSIDFERRRDT. In full, the CDR3 reads CASSIDFERRRDTQYF.

This clone was seen repeatedly, ten times or more. The CDR3 goes on 3 residues after the read ends, and that part is filled in from the germline J gene. The chain links TRBV2 to TRBJ2-1; 9 bases are a match to TRBD2. Germline values: CDR1 SNHLY, CDR2 FYNNEI. The CDR3 has 15 amino acids. The V and J ends lost 7 bases and 5 bases, in that order; junction bases with no gene match: 9. Partial CDR3 DNA: TGTGCCAGCATGGGTCCGAGACTAGCGGACAATGAG. Translating it yields CASMGPRLADNE. The whole CDR3 region reads CASMGPRLADNEQFF.

This clone was observed many times. The read stops 3 residues short of the end of the CDR3; the missing end is completed from the germline J gene. The gene calls are TRBV11-2 and TRBJ1-4; possibly TRBD1 for D (6 bases). The CDR3 extends over 13 amino acids. CDR1 is SGHAT, CDR2 FQNNGV, per germline. V was cut by 2 bases and J by 5 bases, with 6 bases left in between. The sequenced part of the CDR3 DNA is TGTGCCAGCAGCTTAACAGGGAATGAAAAA. It codes for CASSLTGNEK. From start to end, the CDR3 is CASSLTGNEKLFF.

This clone was picked up many times. Coverage ceases 3 residues before the CDR3 finishes, and the germline J gene fills in the end. The chain combines TRBV10-3 with TRBJ2-5; TRBD1 matches at 8 bases. The CDR3 runs to 13 residues. The V gene end was trimmed by 5 bases and the J gene end by 4 bases; junction bases not matched to a gene: 3. Germline V CDR1 and CDR2: ENHRY, SYGVKD. CDR3 DNA, as far as it was read: TGTGCCATCAGTTCGGACAGGGCAGAGACC. Its protein is CAISSDRAET. The CDR3, in full, reads CAISSDRAETQYF.

This clone was observed many times. From the germline J gene comes the end of the CDR3, since the read stops 3 residues before it. The chain combines TRBV10-3 with TRBJ2-7; 7 nucleotides line up with TRBD2. The CDR3 extends over 16 amino acids. Germline CDR1 is ENHRY and CDR2 is SYGVKD. J lost 0 bases, V lost 0 bases, and 5 bases had no gene match. CDR3 DNA (partial): TGTGCCATCAGTGAGTCGTATGGCGGGAGCTCCTACGAG. Protein product: CAISESYGGSSYE. The whole CDR3 region reads CAISESYGGSSYEQYF.

This clone was counted many times. Read sequence stops 3 residues before the CDR3 end, and the germline J gene provides the missing end. The V gene is TRBV19, the J gene TRBJ1-5; maybe TRBD1 (5 bases). The CDR3 runs to 15 residues. Germline CDR1 LNHDA, CDR2 SQIVND (reference sequence). V was pared by 3 bases and J by 5 bases, with 14 bases between. The DNA read from the CDR3 is TGTGCCAGTAGTATGCCAGGGTTGACTGATCAGCCC. Protein: CASSMPGLTDQP. The full CDR3 protein reads CASSMPGLTDQPQHF.

This clone was counted at least ten times. The covered CDR3 bases are TGTGCCAGCAGCAAAGACAGGGTGATATCCTACGAG. Amino acids: CASSKDRVISYE. The entire CDR3 reads CASSKDRVISYEQYF. The J gene is TRBJ2-7, the V gene TRBV11-3; 7 nucleotides match TRBD1. The CDR3 end is not reached by the read, which stops 3 residues before it; the germline J gene fills it in. The length of the CDR3 is 15 residues. J lost 1 base, V lost 5 bases, and 8 bases had no gene match. CDR1 SGHNT and CDR2 YENEEA come from the germline V gene.

Relative to its sample, this clone is medium-sized. The CDR3 extends 3 residues past the end of the read, so its final part is completed from the germline J gene. V is TRBV5-4 and J is TRBJ2-5, with D perhaps matching TRBD2 (6 bases). The V gene lost 4 bases and the J gene lost 5 bases, with 18 bases spanning the gap. Looked up from germline, CDR1 is SGHNT and CDR2 is YYREEE (reference sequence). The CDR3 spans 15 residues. The part of the CDR3 DNA that was read is TGTGCCAGCAGCCCGGATCTAGCGTCCTCCGAGACC. Protein product: CASSPDLASSET. The CDR3 as a whole reads CASSPDLASSETQYF.

Remarks on this clone: The read stops 3 residues short of the end of the CDR3; the missing end is completed from the germline J gene. V usage is TRBV11-2 and J usage is TRBJ1-1; D perhaps matches TRBD1 (6 bases). This CDR3 region has 14 residues. Germline CDR1 reads SGHAT; CDR2 reads FQNNGV. V was shortened by 4 bases and J by 5 bases, with 14 bases between the two germline ends. Here the CDR3 reads CASSSTGFRTEAFF. CDR3 bases read: TGTGCCAGCAGCTCCACAGGGTTCAGGACTGAA.

In this sample, this clone turned up many times. From the germline J gene comes the end of the CDR3, since the read stops 3 residues before it. This chain joins TRBV5-1 and TRBJ2-3; maybe TRBD2 (6 bases). Trimming removed 0 bases at V and 0 bases at J, with 14 bases between. Germline CDR1 is SGHRS and CDR2 is YFSETQ. The CDR3 is 17 residues long. The part of the CDR3 DNA that was read is TGCGCCAGCAGCTTGGGTCTGAGCGGGTCTAGCACAGATACG. It specifies CASSLGLSGSSTDT. The CDR3 reads in full as CASSLGLSGSSTDTQYF.

This clone was counted a few times. The part of the CDR3 DNA that was read is TGTGCCAGCAGCACGACAGGGAAAAAGTACGAG. Amino acids: CASSTTGKKYE. The CDR3 as a whole reads CASSTTGKKYEYTF. The V gene is TRBV7-9, the J gene TRBJ1-2; 7 nucleotides agree with TRBD1. The CDR3 end lies 3 residues beyond the end of the read and is filled in from the germline J gene. CDR3 size: 14 residues. Germline V gene lookup returns CDR1 SEHNR and CDR2 FQNEAQ (reference sequence).

The table lists this clone with many counts. The read terminates 3 residues before the CDR3 end, so the remaining end is supplied by the germline J gene. This sequence joins TRBV5-1 and TRBJ2-3, with 7 positions matching TRBD2. CDR1 SGHRS and CDR2 YFSETQ come from the germline V gene. CDR3 length: 15 amino acids. CDR3 loop: CASSSTAGSGETQYF. The DNA read from the CDR3 is TGCGCCAGCAGCTCGACAGCGGGATCCGGGGAGACG.

This clone showed up many times. From the germline J gene comes the end of the CDR3, since the read stops 3 residues before it. The genes are TRBV2 and TRBJ1-6; TRBD1 matches 11 bases. Germline CDR1 SNHLY, CDR2 FYNNEI. The V and J ends lost 6 bases and 8 bases, in that order; junction bases with no gene match: 0. This CDR3 comprises 13 residues. CDR3 residues: CASRGQGDSPLHF. The CDR3 bases that were read are TGTGCCAGCAGGGGACAGGGGGATTCACCC.

This clone was seen many times. The CDR3 extends 3 residues past the end of the read, so its final part is completed from the germline J gene. The J gene is TRBJ1-5, the V gene TRBV20-1, with D possibly matching TRBD1 (5 bases). Germline V gives CDR1 DFQATT, CDR2 SNEGSKA (reference sequence). This CDR3 contains 15 residues. Trimming removed 4 bases from V and 0 bases from J, with 13 bases in between. The CDR3 sequence is CSATSGTFSNQPQHF. The CDR3 DNA, read in part, is TGCAGTGCTACATCCGGGACTTTTAGCAATCAGCCC.

This clone was counted ten times or more. The CDR3 extends 3 residues past the end of the read, so its final part is completed from the germline J gene. The chain couples TRBV5-4 to TRBJ1-2; D gene ambiguous. This CDR3 is 14 amino acids long. CDR1 and CDR2 from the germline V gene are SGHNT and YYREEE (reference sequence). The V end was cut by 3 bases, the J end by 4 bases, with 13 bases between. Partial CDR3 DNA: TGTGCCAGCAGCTCGGACGGGGAAGCCTATGGC. This gives the protein CASSSDGEAYG. The whole CDR3 sequence reads CASSSDGEAYGYTF.

The table lists this clone with many counts. The CDR3 DNA, read in part, is TGTGCCAGCAGTCCCCTTCAGAACGTTAACGAG. It codes for CASSPLQNVNE. The entire CDR3 reads CASSPLQNVNEQYF. J is TRBJ2-7 and V is TRBV12-3 or TRBV12-4; D remains ambiguous. With the read ending 3 residues before the CDR3 end, the germline J gene is used to fill in that end. Trimming took 5 bases from V and 5 from J, leaving 16 bases between them. This CDR3 spans 14 amino acids.